Given below is one T cell receptor beta chain in context. The plating included about 200,000 irradiated, violet-dye-labeled stimulator cells together with about 200,000 CFSE-labeled responder cells. Sorted after the reaction were proliferating CFSE-low CD3+CD4+ and CD3+CD8+ responders. The data derive from a study of graft-versus-host responses after intestinal transplantation. Profiling relied on immunoSEQ multiplex PCR, and the TCRdb table lists in-frame clones only, not all of them. The repertoire holds roughly 17,000 clones, with about 38% as singletons. The CDR3 sequence is 15 residues long. The germline gives CDR1 LNHNV, CDR2 YYDKDF (reference sequence). Trimming shortened V by 0 bases and J by 0 bases, and 7 bases separated the two germline ends.

J is TRBJ2-3 and V is TRBV15; D is uncertain. This TCR was recovered from a human patient who received an intestinal transplant. Material: alloreactive CD8+ T cells from a mixed lymphocyte reaction culture, obtained before intestinal transplant. As for subset: CFSE-low proliferating T cells sorted from roughly six-day pre-transplant mixed lymphocyte reaction (GvH or HvG direction). The CDR3 loop reads CATSRDRASTDTQYF. CDR3 sequence (DNA): TGTGCCACCAGCAGAGATCGCGCCAGCACAGATACGCAGTATTTT.